The 18 T cell receptor beta chains reported below all come from one sample, sequenced in a study of T cell responses to AZD1222 COVID-19 vaccine. Produced via immunoSEQ multiplex PCR; TCRdb's table is partial and in-frame only. The sample yields tens of thousands of clones, around 90% seen once. Sequencing used peripheral blood, obtained on day 0 of AZD1222 vaccination. The origin of the receptors is an adult in good health.

This clone was observed a single time. This chain joins TRBV3-1 (or the pseudogene TRBV3-2) and TRBJ1-1, with no clear D. Germline assignment: CDR1 LGHDT and CDR2 YNNKEL (reference sequence). Trimming removed 4 bases from V and 0 bases from J, with 9 bases in between. The CDR3 is 14 amino acids. Written as DNA, the CDR3 is TGTGCCAGCAGCCCGCCGTCGGTGAACACTGAAGCTTTCTTT. It translates to CASSPPSVNTEAFF.

CDR3 DNA: TGTGCCAGCAGTTACTCGGGAGGGGATAACTATGGCTACACCTTC. Protein: CASSYSGGDNYGYTF. This chain links TRBV6-5 with TRBJ1-2; possible D gene TRBD1, 5 bases. Per germline, CDR1 MNHEY and CDR2 SVGAGI. The ends were cut back, 0 bases at V and 1 base at J, with 9 bases in the middle. The CDR3 runs 15 residues.

This clone appeared once. This chain connects TRBV28 to TRBJ1-5, with 9 bases fitting TRBD1. After removal of 6 bases from V and 6 bases from J, the junction contained 9 bases not matched to a gene. Looked up from germline, CDR1 is MDHEN and CDR2 is SYDVKM. The CDR3 runs to 15 residues. The CDR3 region is CASSRTGAVRQPQHF. In DNA, the CDR3 is TGTGCCAGCAGCAGGACAGGGGCGGTGCGTCAGCCCCAGCATTTT.

The chain joins TRBV5-4 to TRBJ1-2; no definite D call. CDR3 length: 14 residues. Germline V gene lookup returns CDR1 SGHNT and CDR2 YYREEE (reference sequence). The V and J ends lost 4 bases and 6 bases respectively, with 16 bases between them. CDR3 coding DNA: TGTGCCAGCAGCCGGCTCAACCCGGGAAATGGCTACACCTTC. Amino acid sequence: CASSRLNPGNGYTF. Drawing the rest from reference TRBV5-4 and TRBJ1-2, the complete variable domain is ETGVTQSPTHLIKTRGQQVTLRCSSQSGHNTVSWYQQALGQGPQFIFQYYREEENGRGNFPPRFSGLQFPNYSSELNVNALELDDSALYLCASSRLNPGNGYTFGSGTRLTVV.

CDR3 DNA: TGTGCCAGCAGCGTAGGGACTAGTGATGAGCAGTTCTTC. This encodes CASSVGTSDEQFF. J is TRBJ2-1 and V is TRBV7-3; 8 nucleotides align to TRBD2. In germline, CDR1 is SGHTA, CDR2 FQGTGA. Trimming at V came to 5 bases and at J to 8 bases, leaving 5 bases not matched to a gene. This CDR3 region has 13 residues.

This chain links TRBV28 with TRBJ2-2; 11 nucleotides agree with TRBD2. The ends lost 1 base at V and 5 bases at J; junction bases unmatched: 3. Germline assignment: CDR1 MDHEN and CDR2 SYDVKM. The CDR3 has 16 amino acids. The CDR3 DNA reads as TGTGCCAGCAGTTTATCGACTAGCGGGAAAACCGGGGAGCTGTTTTTT. Protein: CASSLSTSGKTGELFF.

The J gene is TRBJ1-4, the V gene TRBV28; perhaps TRBD1 as D (5 bases). V was shortened by 11 bases and J by 8 bases, with 9 bases between the two germline ends. CDR3 length: 10 residues. Germline values: CDR1 MDHEN, CDR2 SYDVKM. This CDR3 is CAVQDEKLFF. DNA of the CDR3: TGTGCCGTACAGGACGAAAAACTGTTTTTT.

This chain connects TRBV28 to TRBJ1-2; 9 bases are a match to TRBD1. The length of the CDR3 is 14 residues. Trimming at V came to 3 bases and at J to 8 bases, leaving 7 bases not matched to a gene. CDR1 and CDR2 (germline): MDHEN, SYDVKM. The CDR3 protein is CASSLGGQGYGYTF. The CDR3 DNA reads as TGTGCCAGCAGTTTGGGTGGACAGGGGTACGGCTACACCTTC.

The chain has TRBV5-1 and TRBJ1-1; D remains unclear. The CDR3 extends over 13 amino acids. V gave up 0 bases and J gave up 2 bases, with 5 bases separating them. Germline assignment: CDR1 SGHRS and CDR2 YFSETQ. The CDR3 here is CASSLAGNTEAFF. CDR3 nucleotides: TGCGCCAGCAGCTTGGCAGGTAACACTGAAGCTTTCTTT.

V usage is TRBV5-1 and J usage is TRBJ1-1; D ambiguous. V was cut by 1 base and J by 0 bases, with 13 bases left in between. CDR3 length: 16 residues. Germline V CDR1 and CDR2: SGHRS, YFSETQ. The CDR3 coding sequence is TGCGCCAGCAGCTTGAGGGCAGCCACCCTGAACACTGAAGCTTTCTTT. It yields the protein CASSLRAATLNTEAFF.

V is TRBV10-3 and J is TRBJ2-7; D is unclear. The ends were cut back, 5 bases at V and 2 bases at J, with 10 bases in the middle. The germline V gene encodes CDR1 ENHRY and CDR2 SYGVKD. This CDR3 contains 13 residues. The CDR3 coding sequence is TGTGCCATCAGTAAAGGAGCAACCTACGAGCAGTACTTC. It is translated as CAISKGATYEQYF.

The V and J genes are TRBV9 and TRBJ2-7, with D hard to call. Trimming cost V 0 bases and J 6 bases, with 19 bases left between them. The germline V gene encodes CDR1 SGDLS and CDR2 YYNGEE. This CDR3 spans 16 amino acids. CDR3 loop: CASSVVVGNLSSEQYF. For the CDR3, the DNA is TGTGCCAGCAGCGTAGTAGTGGGTAACCTTAGCTCCGAGCAGTACTTC.

The chain joins TRBV5-6 to TRBJ1-1, with a tentative D call TRBD1 (5 bases). Trimming left V 1 base short and J 7 bases short, with 11 bases between. Germline V CDR1 and CDR2: SGHDT, YYEEEE. The length of the CDR3 is 13 residues. CDR3 residues: CASSLSPGNEAFF. The CDR3 DNA is TGTGCCAGCAGCTTGTCTCCAGGGAATGAAGCTTTCTTT.

The V call is TRBV19, the J call TRBJ1-1, with a possible D match to TRBD1 (6 bases). The V and J ends lost 3 bases and 4 bases respectively, with 9 bases between them. Germline CDR1 is LNHDA and CDR2 is SQIVND (reference sequence). The CDR3 loop spans 13 amino acids. CDR3 sequence (DNA): TGTGCCAGTAGTATCGGCAGGGGCACTGAAGCTTTCTTT. Residues: CASSIGRGTEAFF.

The chain is built from TRBV5-1 and TRBJ2-3; a possible D gene is TRBD1 (6 bases). With 4 bases removed from V and 6 bases from J, the gap between germline ends came to 18 bases. Germline V gene data show CDR1 as SGHRS and CDR2 as YFSETQ. The length of the CDR3 is 15 residues. CDR3 coding DNA: TGCGCCAGCAGCGTAGAAAGAGGGGGAGACGATACGCAGTATTTT. The encoded protein is CASSVERGGDDTQYF.

V is TRBV29-1 and J is TRBJ2-5; no definite D call. This CDR3 spans 12 amino acids. Germline CDR1 and CDR2: SQVTM and ANQGSEA. With 0 bases removed from V and 5 bases from J, the gap between germline ends came to 7 bases. This CDR3 reads CSVEDMGETQYF. The CDR3 nucleotides read TGCAGCGTTGAAGACATGGGGGAGACCCAGTACTTC.

V usage is TRBV7-3 and J usage is TRBJ2-1; the D is unclear. Germline V gives CDR1 SGHTA, CDR2 FQGTGA. This CDR3 has 13 amino acids. With 1 base removed from V and 9 bases from J, the gap between germline ends came to 10 bases. CDR3 in DNA: TGTGCCAGCAGCTTAAGAAGAGAGAGTGAGCAGTTCTTC. It codes for CASSLRRESEQFF.

A word on this clone: At the DNA level, this CDR3 is encoded by other sequences in the same sample as well. The chain joins TRBV7-2 to TRBJ2-1; D is ambiguous. Trimming removed 1 base at V and 0 bases at J, with 1 base between. This CDR3 spans 13 amino acids. Germline V gives CDR1 SGHTA, CDR2 FQGNSA. This CDR3 is CASSLGSYNEQFF. CDR3 nucleotides: TGTGCCAGCAGCTTAGGCTCCTACAATGAGCAGTTCTTC.